Detailed here is one T cell receptor beta chain. The sample belongs to a study of blood T cell repertoires in COVID-19. Across the study: Sample material is recorded as cDNA or gDNA derived from T cells, B-cell-depleted T cells, or PBMCs.

Data came from immunoSEQ multiplex PCR; TCRdb stores just in-frame clones and leaves some out. This table has 150,000 to 200,000 clones, about 85% appearing once. CDR1 and CDR2 from the germline V gene are SQVTM and ANQGSEA. This CDR3 spans 11 amino acids. V dropped 4 bases and J dropped 11 bases, with 14 bases sitting between them. This TCR came from a man aged 55 to 70 with active or convalescent COVID-19. V gene TRBV29-1 combines with J gene TRBJ1-1; perhaps TRBD1 as D (5 bases). Source material: peripheral blood. CDR3 sequence (DNA): TGCAGCGTTGTAGTCGAGGGGAGGGCTTTCTTT. Translation: CSVVVEGRAFF.